A selection of T cell receptor beta chains follows, all from one sample in a study of blood T cells in healthy people across ages. TCRdb used MiXCR to reprocess the 5' RACE reads, holding one entry per CDR3 protein. The sample holds 800,000 to 1,300,000 distinct CDR3 sequences; around 27% are singletons and the top ten take 0.75%. This same sample was also taken into another study, of T cells of mothers and their children.

The sequenced material came from blood. These receptors all stem from a girl between 2 and 10 years old in good health. Both conserved end residues are part of each CDR3. Each record gives: V gene, D gene, clone size, J gene, CDR3 protein, CDR3 DNA. D genes are given only for firm matches. Part of the rows lack a size; the others show once, few, many or a class for expanded clones.

>TRBV6-6|-|-|TRBJ1-4
CASKGLGEGKLFF
TGTGCCAGCAAGGGGCTAGGGGAAGGAAAACTGTTTTTT
>TRBV29-1|-|-|TRBJ1-2
CSVEEADSGGYTF
TGCAGCGTTGAAGAGGCGGATTCTGGTGGCTACACCTTC
>TRBV4-1|-|few|TRBJ2-7
CASSQEPGSLYEQYF
TGCGCCAGCAGCCAAGAGCCCGGTTCCCTCTACGAGCAGTACTTC
>TRBV20-1|-|few|TRBJ2-5
CSARGGHQETQYF
TGCAGTGCTAGAGGGGGTCACCAAGAGACCCAGTACTTC
>TRBV20-1|TRBD2|-|TRBJ2-5
CSAHSGSRETQYF
TGCAGTGCCCATAGCGGGAGTAGAGAGACCCAGTACTTC
>TRBV7-2|-|-|TRBJ2-3
CASSLGRRQGTDTQYF
TGTGCCAGCAGCTTAGGGAGGAGACAGGGCACAGATACGCAGTATTTT
>TRBV27|-|-|TRBJ1-4
CASSLRGVKEKLFF
TGTGCCAGCAGTTTACGAGGGGTGAAGGAAAAACTGTTTTTT
>TRBV6-2/TRBV6-3|-|few|TRBJ2-1
CASSFRVDEQFF
TGTGCCAGCAGTTTCAGGGTAGATGAGCAGTTCTTC
>TRBV28|-|-|TRBJ1-6
CASSFRVDSPLHF
TGTGCCAGCAGTTTCAGGGTCGATTCACCCCTCCACTTT
>TRBV7-2|-|-|TRBJ2-7
CASSLTSFPQYEQYF
TGTGCCAGCAGCTTGACATCCTTCCCCCAATACGAGCAGTACTTC
>TRBV7-3|-|-|TRBJ1-2
CASSARGLGYGYTF
TGTGCCAGCAGCGCCAGGGGTTTGGGATATGGCTACACCTTC
>TRBV7-9|-|-|TRBJ2-2
CASSLTWGPNTGELFF
TGTGCCAGCAGCTTAACGTGGGGGCCGAACACCGGGGAGCTGTTTTTT
>TRBV5-1|TRBD1|-|TRBJ1-2
CASSRTGDVGYTF
TGCGCCAGCAGTCGCACAGGGGACGTTGGCTACACCTTC
>TRBV13|-|few|TRBJ2-5
CASSFSGTAQETQYF
TGTGCCAGCAGCTTTTCCGGGACCGCTCAAGAGACCCAGTACTTC
>TRBV11-2|-|-|TRBJ2-4
CASSLRGGDIQYF
TGTGCCAGCAGTTTACGGGGCGGGGACATTCAGTACTTC
>TRBV12-3/TRBV12-4|TRBD2|many|TRBJ2-5
CASSYSGRGETQYF
TGTGCCAGCAGTTATAGCGGGAGGGGTGAGACCCAGTACTTC